This T cell receptor beta chain emerged from a study of blood T cells in healthy people across ages. Ranging in age from about 6 to 95, the donors were healthy Caucasian individuals from Russia. Study-wide results and caveats: With unsorted PBMCs, a conclusive comparison of naive versus antigen-experienced cells was not possible.

Notes on this clonotype: Its specificity is not known.

The CDR3 consists of 15 residues. J gave up 5 bases and V 4 bases, and 6 bases lay outside the gene matches. Germline values: CDR1 MGHRA, CDR2 YSYEKL. A second PCR, run for about 7 to 11 cycles, used a sample-barcoded 5' primer plus a J-beta primer mix. From each sample, at least 2.5 million paired-end reads containing CDR3 were obtained. TCRdb redid the calling of the 5' RACE reads with MiXCR, one entry per CDR3 protein. The sample lists some 1.8 million distinct CDR3 sequences, about 39% occurring once. This receptor was identified in a human donor in good health. The chain couples TRBV4-1 to TRBJ1-4; 8 bases match TRBD1. The sample was blood. CDR3 residues: CASSPPGQENEKLFF. The CDR3 DNA is TGCGCCAGCAGCCCCCCGGGACAGGAAAATGAAAAACTGTTTTTT.